This T cell receptor (beta chain) was identified in a study of Graves' ophthalmopathy and Graves' hyperthyroidism. Looking at the study overall: Peripheral blood sampling occurred at initial diagnosis, before any treatment.

No donor had other autoimmune disease, uncontrolled infection, pregnancy or lactation. TCR beta CDR3 regions were amplified from RNA transcripts. HTBI primers were employed in first-round RT-PCR, then a second-round multiplex PCR followed. TCRdb recomputed calls from the multiplex PCR reads with MiXCR, one row per CDR3 protein. Of more than 300,000 distinct CDR3 sequences in the sample, roughly 14% were seen once. The CDR3 has 14 residues. Trimming removed 5 bases from V and 6 bases from J, with 14 bases in between. This TCR was sampled from a woman aged 18-29 years with stable Graves' hyperthyroidism. Sample: peripheral blood. The rearrangement uses TRBV12-3 or TRBV12-4 and TRBJ2-4, with a tentative D call TRBD1 (5 bases). The CDR3 DNA sequence: TGTGCCAGCAGTCAGGACACCGTGAGAAACATTCAGTACTTC. It yields the protein CASSQDTVRNIQYF.